This T cell receptor (beta chain) was profiled in a study of T cell responses to AZD1222 COVID-19 vaccine. Study-level background: Second-dose intervals of approximately 4 or approximately 12 weeks were pooled.

Here immunoSEQ multiplex PCR was the method, and the copy in TCRdb shows in-frame clones only, minus some. This table has 100,000 to 150,000 clones, 89% appearing once. Germline trimming cut 4 bases from V and 3 bases from J; bases unmatched to any gene: 3. CDR1 and CDR2 (germline): SGHNT, YYREEE (reference sequence). CDR3 length: 15 amino acids. The gene calls are TRBV5-4 and TRBJ2-1, with TRBD2 identical over 11 bases. Specimen: peripheral blood, collected on day 0 of AZD1222 vaccination. The sequence was collected from an adult in good health. The CDR3: CASSPTSGSYNEQFF. In DNA form, the CDR3 reads TGTGCCAGCAGCCCCACTAGCGGGAGCTACAATGAGCAGTTCTTC.